The clone carrying this T cell receptor (beta chain) was recorded many times. This sample is drawn from a study of metastatic and nonmetastatic thyroid tumors. Study at large: The comparison covered peripheral blood and tumor or nodule tissue in malignant and benign thyroid patients.

The entire patient cohort was treatment-naive prior to thyroid surgery. Germline V gives CDR1 SEHNR, CDR2 FQNEAQ (reference sequence). V was trimmed by 0 bases and J by 2 bases, leaving 11 bases between them. The CDR3 covers 15 residues. Authors' methods: In papillary thyroid cancer, a distant-metastasis classifier was built using CDR3 differences across clinicopathological groups. TCRdb ran MiXCR on the PCR reads. TCRdb, not the original authors, processed these V and J calls. The sample has roughly 63,000 clones, around 15% seen once. Sequences were obtained from blood. This chain connects TRBV7-9 to TRBJ2-7; D not certain. This clonotype was obtained from a male donor with papillary thyroid cancer or a benign thyroid nodule (not recorded which). Some clones in this sample may be carry-over from other donors' samples. The CDR3 DNA follows: TGTGCCAGCAGCTTAGCGGGCAGGTCGCCCTACGAGCAGTACTTC. As protein: CASSLAGRSPYEQYF.